These T cell receptor beta chains were read from a single sample in a study of immune characterization of retroperitoneal liposarcoma. TCRdb processed the PCR reads anew with MiXCR; each CDR3 protein has one entry. The top ten clones hold around 8.4% of a sample with about 10,000 distinct CDR3 sequences, 25% to 30% of them seen once. The source material was tumor tissue. The source of these receptors is a male donor with retroperitoneal liposarcoma. Both conserved end residues are part of each CDR3. The D gene is left open where the match is weak. Size is stated for part of the rows, as once, few or many counts, or as a class when the clone is expanded.

J: TRBJ2-1; D: -; size: -; V: TRBV7-2; DNA: TGTGCCAGCAGCTTAGAGGGGTCGGTGGCACCCAATGAGCAGTTCTTC; CDR3: CASSLEGSVAPNEQFF
J: TRBJ2-7; D: -; size: medium-sized; V: TRBV7-2; DNA: TGTGCCAGCAGCTTAGAGATGGGGGGAAACTACGAGCAGTACTTC; CDR3: CASSLEMGGNYEQYF
J: TRBJ2-1; D: TRBD2; size: medium-sized; V: TRBV7-2; DNA: TGTGCCAGCAGCCCCCTACGGGGGGGATCCTACGAGCAGTTCTTC; CDR3: CASSPLRGGSYEQFF
J: TRBJ2-7; D: -; size: -; V: TRBV6-1; DNA: TGTGCCAGCAGCTCTAGCTCCTACGAGCAGTACTTC; CDR3: CASSSSSYEQYF
J: TRBJ2-5; D: -; size: -; V: TRBV6-6; DNA: TGTGCCAGCAGTTACTCGCCAGGTGCCGCGACCCAGTACTTC; CDR3: CASSYSPGAATQYF
J: TRBJ2-3; D: TRBD2; size: many; V: TRBV6-1; DNA: TGTGCCAGCAGGGGAGGTAGTAGCGGGGTCCGGGATACGCAGTATTTT; CDR3: CASRGGSSGVRDTQYF
J: TRBJ2-5; D: -; size: -; V: TRBV6-1; DNA: TGTGCCAGCAGTGAAACCAGGGCGGAGACCCAGTACTTC; CDR3: CASSETRAETQYF
J: TRBJ2-3; D: TRBD2; size: -; V: TRBV7-3; DNA: TGTGCCAGCAGCCCCGGGACTAGCGGAGATACGCAGTATTTT; CDR3: CASSPGTSGDTQYF
J: TRBJ2-1; D: -; size: medium-sized; V: TRBV12-3/TRBV12-4; DNA: TGTGCCAGCAGTTTAGCCAATCCAGGCGAGCAGTTCTTC; CDR3: CASSLANPGEQFF
J: TRBJ2-5; D: TRBD2; size: -; V: TRBV6-1; DNA: TGTGCCAGCAAAAAACGGGGAACTAGCGGAGGCCGGGTCCAAGAGACCCAGTACTTC; CDR3: CASKKRGTSGGRVQETQYF
J: TRBJ2-1; D: -; size: few; V: TRBV7-8; DNA: TGTGCCAGCAGCCCCCGCCCCTTCGACGGGACCTCACCGAAGACCCAGTTCTTC; CDR3: CASSPRPFDGTSPKTQFF
J: TRBJ1-1; D: -; size: many; V: TRBV7-8; DNA: TGTGCCAGCAGCCCCGCATTACTGAACACTGAAGCTTTCTTT; CDR3: CASSPALLNTEAFF
J: TRBJ2-2; D: -; size: medium-sized; V: TRBV27; DNA: TGTGCCAGCAGTTTATCGGGTGCCACCGGGGAGCTGTTTTTT; CDR3: CASSLSGATGELFF
J: TRBJ2-1; D: -; size: many; V: TRBV25-1; DNA: TGTGCCAGCAGTAAGGGGGAGGGCTACAATGAGCAGTTCTTC; CDR3: CASSKGEGYNEQFF
J: TRBJ2-7; D: -; size: medium-sized; V: TRBV7-8; DNA: TGTGCCAGCAGCTTAGCTCCCACAGGTACCTACGAGCAGTACTTC; CDR3: CASSLAPTGTYEQYF
J: TRBJ1-1; D: TRBD1; size: -; V: TRBV7-6; DNA: TGTGCCAGCAGCTTAGATCGGACAGGGAGGACTGAAGCTTTCTTT; CDR3: CASSLDRTGRTEAFF
J: TRBJ2-1; D: -; size: medium-sized; V: TRBV6-1; DNA: TGTGCCAGCTCAGGAGTTCAAGAGACCCAGTTCTTC; CDR3: CASSGVQETQFF
J: TRBJ2-2; D: -; size: once; V: TRBV4-1; DNA: TGCGCCAGCAGCCAAGATGGGCAGGGGGGAATGCGGGCCGGGGAGCTGTTTTTT; CDR3: CASSQDGQGGMRAGELFF
J: TRBJ2-3; D: TRBD2; size: -; V: TRBV7-3; DNA: TGTGCCAGCAGCTTAGGCGGGGGTGGGCCAGATACGCAGTATTTT; CDR3: CASSLGGGGPDTQYF
J: TRBJ2-1; D: TRBD2; size: -; V: TRBV6-8; DNA: TGTGCCAGCAGCAAGCGGGGGGGGACCTACGAGCAGTTCTTC; CDR3: CASSKRGGTYEQFF
J: TRBJ2-1; D: TRBD2; size: -; V: TRBV6-1; DNA: TGTGCCAGCAGGCCATCGGGGGGACCTCCGCACAATGAGCAGTTCTTC; CDR3: CASRPSGGPPHNEQFF
J: TRBJ1-2; D: -; size: -; V: TRBV6-6; DNA: TGTGCCAGCAGTTACAACTCCGGGGCCGGGGGCTACACCTTC; CDR3: CASSYNSGAGGYTF
J: TRBJ1-5; D: TRBD1; size: medium-sized; V: TRBV6-1; DNA: TGTGCCGTCGACAGGGAAAGAGTTCAGCCCCAGCATTTT; CDR3: CAVDRERVQPQHF
J: TRBJ2-5; D: TRBD1; size: -; V: TRBV7-3; DNA: TGTGCCAGCAGCCGGACAGGGGCCGAAGAGACCCAGTACTTC; CDR3: CASSRTGAEETQYF
J: TRBJ2-1; D: TRBD2; size: medium-sized; V: TRBV6-1; DNA: TGTGCCAGCAGTCGACGTACGGGACTAGCGGGCCAAGAGACCCAGTTCTTC; CDR3: CASSRRTGLAGQETQFF
J: TRBJ2-3; D: TRBD2; size: -; V: TRBV6-4; DNA: TGTGCCAGCAGTGACTCAGCGGGGGGGCCAGATACGCAGTATTTT; CDR3: CASSDSAGGPDTQYF
J: TRBJ2-7; D: TRBD2; size: medium-sized; V: TRBV7-2; DNA: TGTGCCAGCAGCTTAGGGACTAGCACCTACAATGAGCAGTACTTC; CDR3: CASSLGTSTYNEQYF
J: TRBJ2-7; D: -; size: many; V: TRBV6-1; DNA: TGTGCCAGCAGTTTCGGGACCCCTCCTGTAGAGCAGTACTTC; CDR3: CASSFGTPPVEQYF
J: TRBJ2-3; D: -; size: many; V: TRBV6-6; DNA: TGTGCCAGCAGTTACTTCGGGCTCTTCCCTAGCACAGATACGCAGTATTTT; CDR3: CASSYFGLFPSTDTQYF
J: TRBJ2-1; D: TRBD2; size: medium-sized; V: TRBV12-3/TRBV12-4; DNA: TGTGCCAGCAGTCACCTAGCGGGGGGATATGAGCAGTTCTTC; CDR3: CASSHLAGGYEQFF
J: TRBJ2-1; D: -; size: -; V: TRBV6-1; DNA: TGTGCCAGCAGTGCGGACAGCTCCTACGAGCAGTTCTTC; CDR3: CASSADSSYEQFF
J: TRBJ2-7; D: -; size: many; V: TRBV7-8; DNA: TGTGCCAGCAGCTTAGGGGTTAGCGACTACAATGAGCAGTACTTC; CDR3: CASSLGVSDYNEQYF
J: TRBJ2-3; D: -; size: -; V: TRBV7-6; DNA: TGTGCTAGCAGCTTAGGTGGCACAGATACGCAGTATTTT; CDR3: CASSLGGTDTQYF
J: TRBJ2-3; D: -; size: -; V: TRBV11-2; DNA: TGTGCCAGCAGCTTAGGCTTAGCGAGAAGCACAGATACGCAGTATTTT; CDR3: CASSLGLARSTDTQYF
J: TRBJ2-1; D: -; size: -; V: TRBV6-6; DNA: TGTGCCAGCAGTGATTTAGGGAGTACAGTCTACAATGAGCAGTTCTTC; CDR3: CASSDLGSTVYNEQFF
J: TRBJ2-3; D: -; size: -; V: TRBV6-4; DNA: TGTGCCAGCAGTGAAACCGCTAGCACAGATACGCAGTATTTT; CDR3: CASSETASTDTQYF
J: TRBJ2-1; D: -; size: -; V: TRBV6-6; DNA: TGTGCCAGCAGTTACTCGGGCAGGGAGGAGGAGACCCAGTTCTTC; CDR3: CASSYSGREEETQFF
J: TRBJ2-7; D: -; size: once; V: TRBV6-1; DNA: TGTGCCAGCAGTGCCAGGGGAGGTGCCTACGAGCAGTACTTC; CDR3: CASSARGGAYEQYF
J: TRBJ1-1; D: TRBD1; size: few; V: TRBV6-1; DNA: TGTGCCAGCAGTGAACTATCCGACAGGGTCAGTGAAGCTTTCTTT; CDR3: CASSELSDRVSEAFF
J: TRBJ1-1; D: -; size: -; V: TRBV6-1; DNA: TGTGCCAGCAGGTCGCAGGGCGGCACTGAAGCTTTCTTT; CDR3: CASRSQGGTEAFF
J: TRBJ2-1; D: -; size: many; V: TRBV12-3/TRBV12-4; DNA: TGTGCCAGCAGTTTAGAAGGAGCGGAGCAGTTCTTC; CDR3: CASSLEGAEQFF